Following are 21 T cell receptor beta chains from one sample sequenced in a study of T cells in Graves' hyperthyroidism and ophthalmopathy (dated by TCRdb to between 2017 and 2020). The library relied on multiplex PCR. The run used an Illumina HiSeq 2000. The TCR beta CDR3 regions were amplified from RNA transcripts. For the first round of RT-PCR on the TCR CDR3, the HTBI primer set was used together with the Qiagen OneStep RT-PCR kit. The public reads were reprocessed in TCRdb via fastp at Q25 and MiXCR, keeping in-frame beta chains. Rows are combined by CDR3 protein, so each entry shows the most common genes and DNA. For this sample there are under 350,000 distinct CDR3 sequences; roughly a fifth appear just once. The ten largest clones add up to over 45% of the sample. Sequencing input: blood. The receptors were sampled from a woman in her fifties or sixties with Graves' hyperthyroidism.

In this sample, this clonotype turned up many times. The V gene is TRBV12-3 or TRBV12-4, the J gene TRBJ2-1, with 7 bases lining up with TRBD1. This CDR3 has 13 amino acids. Trimming cost V 7 bases and J 2 bases; bases outside gene matches: 2. Here the CDR3 reads CASIQGAYNEQFF. The CDR3 DNA sequence: TGTGCCAGCATCCAGGGGGCCTACAATGAGCAGTTCTTC.

This clonotype showed up just a few times. The rearrangement uses TRBV28 and TRBJ2-3; D possibly corresponds to TRBD2 (6 bases). V lost 3 bases and J lost 1, with 11 bases in between. Germline V gene data show CDR1 as MDHEN and CDR2 as SYDVKM. CDR3 length equals 15 residues. CDR3 region: CASSLGGTGTDTQYF. The CDR3 region has the DNA TGTGCCAGCAGTTTGGGGGGAACGGGCACAGATACGCAGTATTTT.

This clonotype appeared many times. The chain employs TRBV27 and TRBJ1-1; D is uncertain. Germline values: CDR1 MNHEY, CDR2 SMNVEV (reference sequence). The germline V and J ends were trimmed by 4 bases and 1 base, with 7 bases remaining between them. There are 13 residues in the CDR3. This CDR3 is CASSYESNTEAFF. The CDR3, as DNA: TGTGCCAGCAGTTATGAATCGAACACTGAAGCTTTCTTT.

The genes are TRBV9 and TRBJ1-1, with a possible D match to TRBD1 (5 bases). From germline, CDR1 is SGDLS and CDR2 YYNGEE. This CDR3 has 15 residues. The V end was cut by 3 bases, the J end by 2 bases, with 14 bases between. The CDR3 region has the DNA TGTGCCAGCAGCGGTTCCGGGACGGCTAACACTGAAGCTTTCTTT. The encoded protein is CASSGSGTANTEAFF. The whole variable domain, filled in from reference TRBV9 and TRBJ1-1, reads DSGVTQTPKHLITATGQRVTLRCSPRSGDLSVYWYQQSLDQGLQFLIQYYNGEERAKGNILERFSAQQFPDLHSELNLSSLELGDSALYFCASSGSGTANTEAFFGQGTRLTVV.

This clonotype was seen more than once but under ten times. The chain has TRBV30 and TRBJ2-4, with D perhaps TRBD1 (7 bases). Germline V lookup: CDR1 GTSNPN, CDR2 SVGIG (reference sequence). V lost 2 bases, J lost 1 base, and 9 bases lay in between. The CDR3 length is 14 residues. The CDR3 DNA reads TGTGCCTGGAGTTCAGGGGGGGCCAAAAACATTCAGTACTTC. This gives the protein CAWSSGGAKNIQYF.

This clonotype turned up a few times. This chain connects TRBV3-1 to TRBJ2-1; no reliable D call. CDR1 and CDR2 from the germline V gene are LGHDT and YNNKEL (reference sequence). V was trimmed by 0 bases and J by 2 bases, leaving 5 bases between them. The CDR3 covers 14 residues. CDR3 in DNA: TGTGCCAGCAGCCAAGAGGGCCCCTACAATGAGCAGTTCTTC. Protein: CASSQEGPYNEQFF.

Notes on this clonotype: This clone may be a read error of a much larger clone one base away. The chain has TRBV6-1 and TRBJ2-7; D possibly corresponds to TRBD2 (6 bases). CDR3 length: 13 residues. Germline CDR1 reads MNHNS; CDR2 reads SASEGT. V was pared by 9 bases and J by 3 bases, with 15 bases between. DNA for the CDR3: TGTGCCAGGGTGAACATGGGAGGCTACGAGCAGTACTTC. Translating gives CARVNMGGYEQYF.

This clonotype was seen ten or more times. This chain joins TRBV11-2 and TRBJ1-2, with unresolved D. From germline, CDR1 is SGHAT and CDR2 FQNNGV. This CDR3 has 12 residues. With 5 bases removed from V and 0 bases from J, the gap between germline ends came to 4 bases. The CDR3 sequence: CASSITNYGYTF. CDR3 in DNA: TGTGCCAGCAGCATAACTAACTATGGCTACACCTTC.

Only a few counts were recorded for this clonotype. CDR3 nucleotides: TGTGCCAGTACCCCCCGGGGAGTCAGGGGAAACACTGAAGCTTTCTTT. This codes for CASTPRGVRGNTEAFF. This sequence joins TRBV19 and TRBJ1-1, with D tentatively TRBD1 (6 bases). V lost 7 bases and J lost 2, with 20 bases in between. Germline V lookup: CDR1 LNHDA, CDR2 SQIVND (reference sequence). CDR3 length: 16 amino acids. The variable domain in full, completed from reference TRBV19 and TRBJ1-1, reads DGGITQSPKYLFRKEGQNVTLSCEQNLNHDAMYWYRQDPGQGLRLIYYSQIVNDFQKGDIAEGYSVSREKKESFPLTVTSAQKNPTAFYLCASTPRGVRGNTEAFFGQGTRLTVV.

This clonotype came up many times. Here the CDR3 DNA reads TGTGCCAGCAATCCCGCGGGCAATCAGCCCCAGCATTTT. This gives the protein CASNPAGNQPQHF. The chain recombines TRBV28 with TRBJ1-5, with D unclear. From germline, CDR1 is MDHEN and CDR2 SYDVKM. This CDR3 contains 13 residues. V gave up 7 bases and J gave up 2 bases, with 9 bases separating them. The whole variable domain, filled in from reference TRBV28 and TRBJ1-5, reads DVKVTQSSRYLVKRTGEKVFLECVQDMDHENMFWYRQDPGLGLRLIYFSYDVKMKEKGDIPEGYSVSREKKERFSLILESASTNQTSMYLCASNPAGNQPQHFGDGTRLSIL.

The chain links TRBV19 to TRBJ1-1; 7 nucleotides line up with TRBD1. The CDR3 covers 14 residues. CDR1 and CDR2 (germline): LNHDA, SQIVND (reference sequence). After removal of 5 bases from V and 1 base from J, the junction contained 4 bases not matched to a gene. As DNA, the CDR3 is TGTGCCAGTAGTGCCGGGACAGAGAACACTGAAGCTTTCTTT. It yields the protein CASSAGTENTEAFF.

This clonotype occurred a few times. This sequence joins TRBV28 and TRBJ2-5; D unresolved. V was shortened by 6 bases and J by 0 bases, with 23 bases between the two germline ends. The CDR3 loop spans 18 amino acids. Germline V lookup: CDR1 MDHEN, CDR2 SYDVKM. The CDR3 loop reads CASSPLEITMMYQETQYF. CDR3 nucleotide sequence: TGTGCCAGCAGCCCTCTGGAGATTACTATGATGTACCAAGAGACCCAGTACTTC.

The chain carries TRBV10-3 and TRBJ2-2; maybe TRBD1 (5 bases). The CDR3 length is 15 residues. Trimming cost V 1 base and J 4 bases, with 10 bases left between them. Germline CDR1 and CDR2: ENHRY and SYGVKD. The CDR3 DNA is TGTGCCATCAGTGAGTTGCAGACAGCCACCGGGGAGCTGTTTTTT. Translating it yields CAISELQTATGELFF.

This clonotype was seen ten or more times. V gene TRBV5-6 combines with J gene TRBJ1-4; 9 bases agree with TRBD1. CDR1 SGHDT and CDR2 YYEEEE come from the germline V gene. The CDR3 runs 15 residues. V shed 3 bases, J shed 8 bases, and the junction held 8 bases outside the gene matches. The CDR3 reads CASSYTGGLGEKLFF. The CDR3 bases are TGTGCCAGCAGCTACACAGGGGGCTTGGGGGAAAAACTGTTTTTT.

This chain uses TRBV7-9 with TRBJ2-3, with D possibly TRBD1 on 6 matching bases. This CDR3 is built from 14 residues. Deletions cut 8 bases from V and 6 bases from J, with 18 bases between. Per the germline V gene, CDR1 is SEHNR and CDR2 is FQNEAQ (reference sequence). For the CDR3, the DNA is TGTGCCAGCGGCGATACAGGGAACATCGATACGCAGTATTTT. It encodes CASGDTGNIDTQYF.

The rearrangement uses TRBV4-2 and TRBJ2-5; no clear D gene. Per the germline V gene, CDR1 is LGHNA and CDR2 is YNFKEQ. The CDR3 covers 16 residues. Trimming removed 1 base at V and 1 base at J, with 13 bases between. CDR3 bases: TGTGCCAGCAGCCAAGGTGTCTTAGGTATCCAAGAGACCCAGTACTTC. Its translation is CASSQGVLGIQETQYF.

This clonotype was detected many times. The rearrangement uses TRBV30 and TRBJ1-1; D gene ambiguous. V lost 6 bases and J lost 1, with 12 bases in between. This CDR3 is built from 13 residues. Germline V lookup: CDR1 GTSNPN, CDR2 SVGIG (reference sequence). The CDR3 DNA sequence: TGTGCCTGTACGAACTCGCGGAACACTGAAGCTTTCTTT. Protein product: CACTNSRNTEAFF.

This rearrangement joins TRBV5-1 to TRBJ2-7; 7 bases are a match to TRBD2. CDR3 size: 14 residues. The V gene's germline CDR1 is SGHRS and CDR2 YFSETQ. V shed 7 bases, J shed 0 bases, and the junction held 7 bases outside the gene matches. Here the CDR3 reads CASQREGSSYEQYF. As DNA, the CDR3 is TGCGCCAGCCAAAGGGAGGGAAGCTCCTACGAGCAGTACTTC. The whole variable domain, remainder taken from reference TRBV5-1 and TRBJ2-7, is KAGVTQTPRYLIKTRGQQVTLSCSPISGHRSVSWYQQTPGQGLQFLFEYFSETQRNKGNFPGRFSGRQFSNSRSEMNVSTLELGDSALYLCASQREGSSYEQYFGPGTRLTVT.

This clonotype occurred many times. This sequence joins TRBV28 and TRBJ2-7; TRBD2 is a possible D gene (5 bases). CDR3 length: 13 amino acids. CDR1 and CDR2 (germline): MDHEN, SYDVKM. Trimming cost V 5 bases and J 7 bases, with 15 bases left between them. The CDR3 nucleotides read TGTGCCAGCAGTCCCACTAAAACGGGGGAGCAGTACTTC. This sequence encodes CASSPTKTGEQYF.

This chain joins TRBV27 and TRBJ1-1; D is perhaps TRBD1 (5 bases). Germline V gene lookup returns CDR1 MNHEY and CDR2 SMNVEV (reference sequence). The CDR3 contains 15 residues. Trimming removed 5 bases from V and 1 base from J, with 14 bases in between. CDR3 residues: CASSPLGGTNTEAFF. CDR3 DNA: TGTGCCAGCAGTCCGCTCGGGGGAACGAACACTGAAGCTTTCTTT.

This chain links TRBV9 with TRBJ1-3; D is possibly TRBD1 (5 bases). This CDR3 is built from 17 residues. V gave up 4 bases and J gave up 0 bases, with 17 bases separating them. Germline V CDR1 and CDR2: SGDLS, YYNGEE. This CDR3 reads CASSPGGGVSSGNTIYF. CDR3 DNA sequence: TGTGCCAGCAGCCCGGGGGGGGGGGTCAGCTCTGGAAACACCATATATTTT.